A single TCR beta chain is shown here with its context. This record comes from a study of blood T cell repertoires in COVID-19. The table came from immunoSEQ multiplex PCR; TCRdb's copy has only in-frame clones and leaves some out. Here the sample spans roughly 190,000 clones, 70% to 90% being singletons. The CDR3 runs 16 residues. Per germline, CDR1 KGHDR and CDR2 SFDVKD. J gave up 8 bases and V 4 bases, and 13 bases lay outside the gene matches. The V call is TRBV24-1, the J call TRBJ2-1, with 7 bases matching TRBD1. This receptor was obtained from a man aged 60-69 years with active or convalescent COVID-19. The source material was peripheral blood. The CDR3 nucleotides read TGTGCCACCAGTGACCCCTCCCCGACAGGGAATTATGAGCAGTTCTTC. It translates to CATSDPSPTGNYEQFF.